This T cell receptor (beta chain) is drawn from a study of T-cell memory formation after mild COVID-19. Overall study context: TCR clusters showed largely donor specificity.

This CDR3 region has 13 residues. CDR1 is ENHRY, CDR2 SYGVKD, per germline. Deletions cut 5 bases from V and 0 bases from J, with 8 bases between. 5'RACE, which relied on constant-segment primers, yielded TCR alpha and TCR beta cDNA libraries carrying sample barcodes and UMIs. From the 5' RACE reads, TCRdb called clonotypes with MiXCR, one entry per CDR3 protein. The sample shows about 340,000 distinct CDR3 sequences, roughly 21% of them seen only once. Of note for this clonotype: Its target is unknown.

Overall study findings and caveats: Contracting CD4+ clones sat mainly in CM and EM; CD8+ in EMRA.

The J gene is TRBJ2-7, the V gene TRBV10-3; perhaps TRBD1 as D (5 bases). The sequence came from an adult woman who had mild COVID-19 (a few samples of this study predate the infection). Cell type and time point are not known. The specimen sequenced was PBMCs or a T cell subset sorted from them (not recorded which). CDR3 residues: CAISQDNSYEQYF. As DNA, the CDR3 is TGTGCCATCAGTCAGGACAACTCCTACGAGCAGTACTTC.